The T cell receptor (beta chain) described here comes from a study of PD-1 blockade in classical Hodgkin lymphoma. Overall study findings and caveats: Causes of the repertoire differences remain undefined, possibly disease activity or prior therapy. Healthy donors reportedly exceeded newly diagnosed patients in baseline TCR diversity. When nivolumab was started under 1 year after ASCT, patients were excluded. A significant rise in TCR diversity was seen by C4D1 for CD4+ cells but not for CD8+ cells.

Unmatched junction bases numbered 11, after V lost 0 bases and J lost 12 bases. The CDR3 is 14 residues long. CDR1 and CDR2 from the germline V gene are SGHRS and YFSETQ. The repertoire was sequenced with immunoSEQ multiplex PCR; TCRdb's copy has only in-frame clones and lacks some. This repertoire shows roughly 39,000 clones, around 80% found once; its top ten account for 9.8%. This sample's time point: cycle 4 day 1 (C4D1), after 6 weeks of nivolumab. All trial patients relapsed after autologous stem cell transplantation. Of note for this clone: Antigen unknown.

This TCR came from a human donor with classical Hodgkin lymphoma. The rearrangement uses TRBV5-1 and TRBJ1-1; 7 bases are shared with TRBD1. This specimen was peripheral blood mononuclear cells (PBMCs), taken before the fourth cycle of nivolumab. The CDR3: CASSLVGGQTRTFF. CDR3 DNA: TGCGCCAGCAGCTTGGTGGGGGGACAGACTAGGACTTTCTTT.